This T cell receptor (beta chain) derives from a study of blood T cell repertoires in COVID-19. Study overall: Material from acute and convalescent COVID-19 was sourced from the United States, Italy and Spain. Nucleic acid was either cDNA or gDNA, and it came from T cells, B-cell-depleted T cells, or PBMCs.

In the authors' workflow: Reference gene primer amplification gave nucleated cell count estimates. Here immunoSEQ multiplex PCR was the method, and the copy in TCRdb shows in-frame clones only, minus some. The V and J calls and clone size are taken from that table; D and trimming were inferred from the DNA. The repertoire has 30,000 or so clones, approximately 91% of them found once; the top ten carry over 8%. The V gene's germline CDR1 is LGHDT and CDR2 YNNKEL (reference sequence). The V gene lost 4 bases and the J gene lost 2 bases, with 9 bases spanning the gap. The CDR3 consists of 14 residues. The source of this sequence is a human donor with active COVID-19. The donor label of this sample is uncertain. The chain carries TRBV3-1 (or the pseudogene TRBV3-2) and TRBJ2-4; no definite D call. Input material: peripheral blood. Here the CDR3 reads CASSLPTPKNIQYF. CDR3 bases: TGTGCCAGCAGCCTCCCCACACCCAAAAACATTCAGTACTTC.